This T cell receptor beta chain is drawn from a study of blood T cells in healthy people across ages. With respect to this clonotype: Its antigen is still unknown.

Broader study findings: Naive T cell percentage by flow cytometry tracked strongly with beta diversity.

Trimming pared 0 bases from V and 7 bases from J, leaving 13 bases between. Germline V gene lookup returns CDR1 MNHEY and CDR2 SVGAGI. There are 15 residues in the CDR3. For the second PCR, which ran for roughly 6 to 12 cycles, a sample-barcoded 5' primer and a J-beta primer mix were used. One entry per CDR3 protein results from TCRdb running MiXCR on the 5' RACE reads. The sample has fewer than 650,000 distinct CDR3 sequences, about 26% seen once. The sample also formed part of further work on T cells of mothers and their children.

The sequenced sample was blood. The sequence derives from a boy aged 2 to 10 in good health. The rearrangement uses TRBV6-5 and TRBJ1-3, with D unclear. CDR3 coding DNA: TGTGCCAGCAGTTACTCGAAATGGCGAGGTAACACCATATATTTT. The encoded protein is CASSYSKWRGNTIYF.